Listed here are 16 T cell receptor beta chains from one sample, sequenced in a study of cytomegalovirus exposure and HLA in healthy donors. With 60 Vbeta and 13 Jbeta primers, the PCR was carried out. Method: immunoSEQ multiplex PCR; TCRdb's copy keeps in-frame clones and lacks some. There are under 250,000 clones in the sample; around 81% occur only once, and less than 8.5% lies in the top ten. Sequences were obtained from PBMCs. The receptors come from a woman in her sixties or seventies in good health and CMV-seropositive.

The CDR3 spells CASSQVARREQYF. In nucleotides, the CDR3 is TGTGCCAGCAGCCAGGTCGCGAGGAGGGAGCAGTACTTC. The chain joins TRBV5-4 to TRBJ2-7; maybe TRBD2 (5 bases). The CDR3 spans 13 residues. Per the germline V gene, CDR1 is SGHNT and CDR2 is YYREEE (reference sequence). Between the trimmed V and J ends, which lost 4 bases and 7 bases, there was a span of 15 bases.

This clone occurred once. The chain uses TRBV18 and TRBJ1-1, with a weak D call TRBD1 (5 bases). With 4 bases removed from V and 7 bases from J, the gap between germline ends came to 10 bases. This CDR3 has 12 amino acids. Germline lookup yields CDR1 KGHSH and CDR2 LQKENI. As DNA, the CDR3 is TGTGCCAGCTCACGGACATCGGATGAAGCTTTCTTT. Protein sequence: CASSRTSDEAFF.

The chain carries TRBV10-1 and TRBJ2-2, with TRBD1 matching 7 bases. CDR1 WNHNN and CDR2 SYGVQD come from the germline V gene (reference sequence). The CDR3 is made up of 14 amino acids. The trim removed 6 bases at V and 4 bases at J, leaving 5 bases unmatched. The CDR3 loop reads CASSGQVSTGELFF. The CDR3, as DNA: TGCGCCAGCAGCGGACAGGTGTCCACCGGGGAGCTGTTTTTT.

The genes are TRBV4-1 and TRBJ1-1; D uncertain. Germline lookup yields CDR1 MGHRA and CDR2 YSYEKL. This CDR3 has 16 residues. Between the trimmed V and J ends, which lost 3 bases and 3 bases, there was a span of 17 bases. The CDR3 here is CASSHQVREGDTEAFF. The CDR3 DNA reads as TGCGCCAGCAGCCACCAGGTGCGGGAAGGCGACACTGAAGCTTTCTTT.

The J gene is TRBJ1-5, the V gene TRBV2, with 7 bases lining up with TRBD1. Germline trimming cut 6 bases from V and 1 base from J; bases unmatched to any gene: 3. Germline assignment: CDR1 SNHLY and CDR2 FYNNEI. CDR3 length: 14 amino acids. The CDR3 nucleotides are TGTGCCAGCAGCGACAGGGCCAGCAATCAGCCCCAGCATTTT. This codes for CASSDRASNQPQHF.

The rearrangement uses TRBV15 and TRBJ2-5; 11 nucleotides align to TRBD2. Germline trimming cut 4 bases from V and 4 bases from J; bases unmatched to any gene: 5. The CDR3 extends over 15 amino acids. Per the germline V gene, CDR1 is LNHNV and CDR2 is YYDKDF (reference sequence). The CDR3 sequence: CATSILAGGSETQYF. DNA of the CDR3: TGTGCCACCAGCATTCTAGCGGGAGGATCAGAGACCCAGTACTTC.

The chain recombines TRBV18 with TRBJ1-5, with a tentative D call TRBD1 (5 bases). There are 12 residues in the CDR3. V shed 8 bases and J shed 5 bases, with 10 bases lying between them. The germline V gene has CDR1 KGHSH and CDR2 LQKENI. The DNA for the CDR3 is TGTGCCAGCGGGACGGGGGATCAGCCCCAGCATTTT. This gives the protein CASGTGDQPQHF.

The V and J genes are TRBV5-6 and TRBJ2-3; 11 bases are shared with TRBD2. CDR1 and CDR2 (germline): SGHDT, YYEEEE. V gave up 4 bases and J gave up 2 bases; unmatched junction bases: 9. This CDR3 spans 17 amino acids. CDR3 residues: CASSRKTSGDNTDTQYF. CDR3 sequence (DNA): TGTGCCAGCAGCCGTAAGACTAGCGGGGATAACACAGATACGCAGTATTTT.

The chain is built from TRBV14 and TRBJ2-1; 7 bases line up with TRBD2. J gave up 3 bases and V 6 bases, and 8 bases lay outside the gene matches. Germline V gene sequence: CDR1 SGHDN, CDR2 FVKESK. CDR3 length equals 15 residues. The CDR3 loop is CASRCWLADYNEQFF. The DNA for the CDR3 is TGTGCCAGCAGATGTTGGCTAGCGGACTACAATGAGCAGTTCTTC.

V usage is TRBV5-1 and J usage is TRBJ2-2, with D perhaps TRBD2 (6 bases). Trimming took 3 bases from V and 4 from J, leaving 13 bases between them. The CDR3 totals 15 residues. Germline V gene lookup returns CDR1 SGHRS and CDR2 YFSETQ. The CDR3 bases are TGCGCCAGCAGCTCGGGAGTGTCAACCACCGGGGAGCTGTTTTTT. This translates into CASSSGVSTTGELFF.

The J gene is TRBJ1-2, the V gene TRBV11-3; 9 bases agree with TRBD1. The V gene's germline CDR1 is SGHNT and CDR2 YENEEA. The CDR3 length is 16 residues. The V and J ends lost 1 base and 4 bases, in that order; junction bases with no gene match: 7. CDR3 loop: CASSLAGTGLAYGYTF. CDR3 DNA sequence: TGTGCCAGCAGCTTAGCGGGGACAGGGCTTGCCTATGGCTACACCTTC.

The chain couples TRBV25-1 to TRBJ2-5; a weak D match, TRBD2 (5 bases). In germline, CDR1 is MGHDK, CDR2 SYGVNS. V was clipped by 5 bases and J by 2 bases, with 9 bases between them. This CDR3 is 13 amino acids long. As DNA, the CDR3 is TGTGCCAGCAGTAGGGAGTCTCAAGAGACCCAGTACTTC. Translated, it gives CASSRESQETQYF. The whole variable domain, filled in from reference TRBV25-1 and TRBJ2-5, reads EADIYQTPRYLVIGTGKKITLECSQTMGHDKMYWYQQDPGMELHLIHYSYGVNSTEKGDLSSESTVSRIRTEHFPLTLESARPSHTSQYLCASSRESQETQYFGPGTRLLVL.

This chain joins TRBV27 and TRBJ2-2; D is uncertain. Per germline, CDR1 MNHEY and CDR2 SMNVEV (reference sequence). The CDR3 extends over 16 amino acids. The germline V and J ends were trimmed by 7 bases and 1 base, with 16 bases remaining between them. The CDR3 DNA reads TGTGCCAGCACCCAGCTCCGGGTTGTGAACACCGGGGAGCTGTTTTTT. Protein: CASTQLRVVNTGELFF.

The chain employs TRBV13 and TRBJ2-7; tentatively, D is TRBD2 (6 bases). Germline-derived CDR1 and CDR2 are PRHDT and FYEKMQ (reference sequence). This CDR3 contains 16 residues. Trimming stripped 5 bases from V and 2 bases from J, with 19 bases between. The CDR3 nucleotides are TGTGCCAGCAGCGAACGGATAGCGGCCAGTCCCTACGAGCAGTACTTC. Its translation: CASSERIAASPYEQYF.

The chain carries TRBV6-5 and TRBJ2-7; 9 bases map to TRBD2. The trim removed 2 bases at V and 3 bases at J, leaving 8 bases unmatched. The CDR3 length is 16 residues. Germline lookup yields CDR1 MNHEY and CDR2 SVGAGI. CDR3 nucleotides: TGTGCCAGCAGTTACGCTACTAGCGGGCAACTCTACGAGCAGTACTTC. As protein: CASSYATSGQLYEQYF.

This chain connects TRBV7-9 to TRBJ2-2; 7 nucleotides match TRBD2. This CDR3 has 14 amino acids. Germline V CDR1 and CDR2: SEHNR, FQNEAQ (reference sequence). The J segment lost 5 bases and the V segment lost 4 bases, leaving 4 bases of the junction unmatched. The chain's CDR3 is CASSSTSETGELFF. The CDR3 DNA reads TGTGCCAGCAGCTCCACTAGCGAGACCGGGGAGCTGTTTTTT.